Below, 26 T cell receptor beta chains from the same sample are listed, as sequenced in a study of siplizumab effects on memory and regulatory T cells. The repertoire was sequenced with immunoSEQ multiplex PCR; TCRdb's copy has only in-frame clones and lacks some. The profile shows 65,000 to 85,000 clones, 90% to 95% of them singletons. Input material: CD8+ T cells sorted from blood. The receptors originated from a human donor in good health.

The chain uses TRBV28 and TRBJ2-1; D tentatively fits TRBD1 or TRBD2 (5 bases each). CDR3 length: 14 residues. CDR1 MDHEN and CDR2 SYDVKM come from the germline V gene. Between the trimmed V and J ends, which lost 5 bases and 1 base, there was a span of 9 bases. DNA of the CDR3: TGTGCCAGCAGTGCCAGGGAGTCCTACAATGAGCAGTTCTTC. It encodes CASSARESYNEQFF.

The chain is built from TRBV5-6 and TRBJ1-1; 8 bases match TRBD1. V shed 2 bases and J 4 bases; nucleotides not matched to a gene: 1. In germline, CDR1 is SGHDT, CDR2 YYEEEE. This CDR3 comprises 13 residues. The CDR3 DNA follows: TGTGCCAGCAGCTTTGGACAGGGCACTGAAGCTTTCTTT. It is translated as CASSFGQGTEAFF.

The chain uses TRBV4-1 and TRBJ2-7; 9 nucleotides agree with TRBD1. The CDR3 consists of 16 residues. The V and J ends lost 1 base and 5 bases, in that order; junction bases with no gene match: 9. Germline V gives CDR1 MGHRA, CDR2 YSYEKL. Here the CDR3 reads CASSQVPGTGSDEQYF. The CDR3 DNA is TGCGCCAGCAGCCAAGTACCCGGGACAGGGTCGGACGAGCAGTACTTC.

V usage is TRBV7-7 and J usage is TRBJ2-1; D gene uncertain. V lost 5 bases, J lost 2 bases, and 13 bases lay in between. The CDR3 length is 15 residues. The germline CDR1 and CDR2 sequences are SSHAT and FNYEAQ (reference sequence). This chain's CDR3 is CASSPVLATYNEQFF. CDR3 bases: TGTGCCAGCAGCCCCGTATTAGCTACCTACAATGAGCAGTTCTTC.

The gene calls are TRBV9 and TRBJ1-2; no clear D gene. The V gene lost 0 bases and the J gene lost 2 bases, with 5 bases spanning the gap. The germline CDR1 and CDR2 sequences are SGDLS and YYNGEE. The CDR3 spans 13 residues. DNA for the CDR3: TGTGCCAGCAGCGTAGGGGCGAACTATGGCTACACCTTC. It encodes CASSVGANYGYTF. Full variable domain (remainder filled in from reference TRBV9 and TRBJ1-2): DSGVTQTPKHLITATGQRVTLRCSPRSGDLSVYWYQQSLDQGLQFLIQYYNGEERAKGNILERFSAQQFPDLHSELNLSSLELGDSALYFCASSVGANYGYTFGSGTRLTVV.

The gene calls are TRBV7-9 and TRBJ2-7, with TRBD2 matching over 9 bases. Germline V gene lookup returns CDR1 SEHNR and CDR2 FQNEAQ (reference sequence). This CDR3 contains 14 residues. Germline trimming cut 5 bases from V and 3 bases from J; bases unmatched to any gene: 5. The CDR3 nucleotides read TGTGCCAGCAGCCAGACTAGCGGCATCTACGAGCAGTACTTC. As protein: CASSQTSGIYEQYF. Drawing the rest from reference TRBV7-9 and TRBJ2-7, the complete variable domain is DTGVSQNPRHKITKRGQNVTFRCDPISEHNRLYWYRQTLGQGPEFLTYFQNEAQLEKSRLLSDRFSAERPKGSFSTLEIQRTEQGDSAMYLCASSQTSGIYEQYFGPGTRLTVT.

The chain couples TRBV4-2 to TRBJ1-3; tentatively, D is TRBD1 (6 bases). This CDR3 comprises 15 residues. Germline values: CDR1 LGHNA, CDR2 YNFKEQ. V shed 2 bases and J shed 3 bases, with 11 bases lying between them. CDR3 loop: CASSQLQGYGNTIYF. The CDR3 bases are TGTGCCAGCAGCCAATTACAGGGCTATGGAAACACCATATATTTT.

The V gene is TRBV9, the J gene TRBJ2-3; 9 positions agree with TRBD1. CDR3 length: 15 amino acids. Losses at the gene ends were 0 bases for V and 4 bases for J; bases not matched to a gene: 3. Looked up from germline, CDR1 is SGDLS and CDR2 is YYNGEE. DNA for the CDR3: TGTGCCAGCAGCGTAGAGGGACAGGGAGCAGATACGCAGTATTTT. It is translated as CASSVEGQGADTQYF.

This rearrangement joins TRBV25-1 to TRBJ1-1; D may be TRBD1 (5 bases). Trimming removed 0 bases from V and 8 bases from J, with 13 bases in between. CDR1 and CDR2 (germline): MGHDK, SYGVNS. The length of the CDR3 is 14 residues. The CDR3 DNA sequence: TGTGCCAGCAGTGAATATAGTTTGACAGACGAAGCTTTCTTT. This sequence encodes CASSEYSLTDEAFF.

The V call is TRBV6-5, the J call TRBJ2-5; 7 bases map to TRBD1. The CDR3 has 15 amino acids. Germline lookup yields CDR1 MNHEY and CDR2 SVGAGI. V trimming: 2 bases; J trimming: 4 bases; junction bases outside the gene matches: 7. CDR3 DNA sequence: TGTGCCAGCAGTTACCAAAATAACAGGGGAGAGACCCAGTACTTC. Residues: CASSYQNNRGETQYF.

J is TRBJ2-1 and V is TRBV27, with a tentative D call TRBD2 (5 bases). The CDR3 has 17 residues. Looked up from germline, CDR1 is MNHEY and CDR2 is SMNVEV (reference sequence). The ends were cut back, 7 bases at V and 0 bases at J, with 19 bases in the middle. CDR3 DNA sequence: TGTGCCAGCACTCCGGAATCTAGCTTGAGCTCCTACAATGAGCAGTTCTTC. It is translated as CASTPESSLSSYNEQFF.

This chain joins TRBV7-9 and TRBJ1-1, with 7 bases aligning to TRBD1. Germline-derived CDR1 and CDR2 are SEHNR and FQNEAQ (reference sequence). V trimming: 5 bases; J trimming: 0 bases; junction bases outside the gene matches: 9. The length of the CDR3 is 16 residues. DNA for the CDR3: TGTGCCAGCAGCCCTTATAAGACAGGGTTGAACACTGAAGCTTTCTTT. Its protein product is CASSPYKTGLNTEAFF. Complete variable domain (other parts from reference TRBV7-9 and TRBJ1-1): DTGVSQNPRHKITKRGQNVTFRCDPISEHNRLYWYRQTLGQGPEFLTYFQNEAQLEKSRLLSDRFSAERPKGSFSTLEIQRTEQGDSAMYLCASSPYKTGLNTEAFFGQGTRLTVV.

This clone was detected a few times. The chain joins TRBV10-3 to TRBJ1-1; D is uncertain. Germline assignment: CDR1 ENHRY and CDR2 SYGVKD. There are 14 residues in the CDR3. The V gene lost 2 bases and the J gene lost 1 base, with 8 bases spanning the gap. CDR3 in DNA: TGTGCCATCAGTGAGCCCCAGTCGAACACTGAAGCTTTCTTT. It translates to CAISEPQSNTEAFF.

The chain employs TRBV29-1 and TRBJ2-7; the match to TRBD1 covers 7 bases. With V trimmed by 3 bases and J by 3 bases, 5 bases remained unmatched. The CDR3 covers 13 residues. Germline CDR1 SQVTM, CDR2 ANQGSEA. The CDR3 bases are TGCAGCGTTGAGGGGGACAGATACTACGAGCAGTACTTC. Protein sequence: CSVEGDRYYEQYF.

The V call is TRBV7-9, the J call TRBJ1-1; 11 nucleotides align to TRBD1. The ends lost 1 base at V and 6 bases at J; junction bases unmatched: 1. The CDR3 is 14 residues long. In germline, CDR1 is SEHNR, CDR2 FQNEAQ (reference sequence). The CDR3 region has the DNA TGTGCCAGCAGCTTAGAGGACAGGGGGCCTGAAGCTTTCTTT. Protein product: CASSLEDRGPEAFF.

V is TRBV19 and J is TRBJ2-2; TRBD1 aligns across 7 bases. CDR3 length: 15 residues. From germline, CDR1 is LNHDA and CDR2 SQIVND (reference sequence). The V and J ends lost 2 bases and 1 base, in that order; junction bases with no gene match: 1. Written as DNA, the CDR3 is TGTGCCAGTAGTATACGACAGGGGAACACCGGGGAGCTGTTTTTT. As protein: CASSIRQGNTGELFF.

The genes are TRBV7-9 and TRBJ2-7; 9 bases fit TRBD1. From germline, CDR1 is SEHNR and CDR2 FQNEAQ (reference sequence). The V and J ends lost 9 bases and 2 bases, in that order; junction bases with no gene match: 5. This CDR3 is 13 amino acids long. The CDR3 DNA is TGTGCCAGAGCGGGGACAGGGACCTACGAGCAGTACTTC. Protein product: CARAGTGTYEQYF.

The genes are TRBV7-7 and TRBJ2-5, with 15 nucleotides matching TRBD2. The junction had 10 bases not matched to a gene; V was cut back by 5 bases and J by 9 bases. The CDR3 consists of 16 residues. Germline CDR1 and CDR2: SSHAT and FNYEAQ (reference sequence). The CDR3 bases are TGTGCCAGCAGCCCCGGGACTAGCGGGGGGTTAGTGGCCCAGTACTTC. The encoded protein is CASSPGTSGGLVAQYF.

This clone has a single count. The chain joins TRBV5-6 to TRBJ2-3, with 13 bases lining up with TRBD2. The CDR3 spans 16 residues. In germline, CDR1 is SGHDT, CDR2 YYEEEE. With 0 bases clipped from V and 4 bases from J, the junction kept 2 bases outside the gene matches. The DNA for the CDR3 is TGTGCCAGCAGCTTGGCCACTAGCGGGGGGGCAGATACGCAGTATTTT. This translates into CASSLATSGGADTQYF.

V gene TRBV7-9 combines with J gene TRBJ1-1; D is perhaps TRBD1 (5 bases). V gave up 3 bases and J gave up 1 base, with 9 bases separating them. Germline assignment: CDR1 SEHNR and CDR2 FQNEAQ (reference sequence). The CDR3 runs to 14 residues. CDR3 DNA: TGTGCCAGCAGCTTTGAGGGGCCGAACACTGAAGCTTTCTTT. It specifies CASSFEGPNTEAFF.

The chain has TRBV27 and TRBJ1-6; TRBD1 aligns across 8 bases. The germline V gene has CDR1 MNHEY and CDR2 SMNVEV (reference sequence). V was pared by 2 bases and J by 9 bases, with 6 bases of the junction left unmatched. This CDR3 has 15 amino acids. The CDR3 DNA follows: TGTGCCAGCAGTTTAGAAGGGACAGGTCGTTCACCCCTCCACTTT. Protein sequence: CASSLEGTGRSPLHF.

This clone came up a few times. The J gene is TRBJ1-5, the V gene TRBV19; no reliable D call. The CDR3 contains 12 residues. V was trimmed by 10 bases and J by 2 bases, leaving 9 bases between them. Germline lookup yields CDR1 LNHDA and CDR2 SQIVND (reference sequence). CDR3 nucleotide sequence: TGTGCCACGCGGTTAGGCAATCAGCCCCAGCATTTT. As protein: CATRLGNQPQHF.

The chain is built from TRBV29-1 and TRBJ1-2; D not certain. Trimming stripped 3 bases from V and 7 bases from J, with 18 bases between. The length of the CDR3 is 14 residues. The germline CDR1 and CDR2 sequences are SQVTM and ANQGSEA. CDR3 sequence (DNA): TGCAGCGTTGAGGGATTGTGGGGTGAGGGTGGCTACACCTTC. It codes for CSVEGLWGEGGYTF.

In its sample, this clone was seen a few times. V gene TRBV5-3 combines with J gene TRBJ2-4; D call uncertain. TRBV5-3 carries the ORF label, with uncertain function. The CDR3 runs to 14 residues. Trimming took off 8 bases at V and 0 bases at J, with 12 bases between the two ends. The CDR3 loop is CASLLGRAKNIQYF. The CDR3 DNA follows: TGTGCCAGCCTCTTGGGTAGAGCCAAAAACATTCAGTACTTC.

The CDR3: CASSSTTSATQYF. The CDR3 DNA reads as TGTGCCAGCAGCTCGACAACTAGCGCCACGCAGTATTTT. This chain uses TRBV7-3 with TRBJ2-3, with TRBD2 matching 7 bases. The CDR3 consists of 13 residues. V lost 4 bases, J lost 9 bases, and 7 bases stayed unmatched. CDR1 is SGHTA, CDR2 FQGTGA, per germline.

This clone was counted once. V and J are TRBV9 and TRBJ2-2; unclear D gene. The V end was cut by 0 bases, the J end by 2 bases, with 11 bases between. CDR3 size: 16 residues. CDR1 and CDR2 from the germline V gene are SGDLS and YYNGEE. The CDR3 loop reads CASSVDGNPNTGELFF. For the CDR3, the DNA is TGTGCCAGCAGCGTAGATGGTAACCCAAACACCGGGGAGCTGTTTTTT.